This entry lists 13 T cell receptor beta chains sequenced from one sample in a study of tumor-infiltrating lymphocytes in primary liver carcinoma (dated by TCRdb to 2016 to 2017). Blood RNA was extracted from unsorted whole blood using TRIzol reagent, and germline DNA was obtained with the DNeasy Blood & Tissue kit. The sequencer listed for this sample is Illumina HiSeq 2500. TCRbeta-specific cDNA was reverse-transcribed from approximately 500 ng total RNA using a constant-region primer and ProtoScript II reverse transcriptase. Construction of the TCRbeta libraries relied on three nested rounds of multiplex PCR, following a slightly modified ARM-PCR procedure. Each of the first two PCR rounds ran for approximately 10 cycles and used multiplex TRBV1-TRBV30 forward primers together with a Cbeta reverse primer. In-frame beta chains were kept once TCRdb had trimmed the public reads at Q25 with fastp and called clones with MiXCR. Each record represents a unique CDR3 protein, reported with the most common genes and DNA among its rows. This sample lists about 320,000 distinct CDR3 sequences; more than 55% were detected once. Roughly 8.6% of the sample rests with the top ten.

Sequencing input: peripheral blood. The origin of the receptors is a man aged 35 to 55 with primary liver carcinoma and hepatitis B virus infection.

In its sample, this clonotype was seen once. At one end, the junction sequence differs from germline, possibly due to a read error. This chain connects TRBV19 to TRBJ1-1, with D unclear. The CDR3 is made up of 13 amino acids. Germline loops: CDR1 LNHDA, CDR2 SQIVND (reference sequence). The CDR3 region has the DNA TGCGCCAGTAGTCTGGCCCTTCGCACTGAAGCTTTCTTT. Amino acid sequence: CASSLALRTEAFF. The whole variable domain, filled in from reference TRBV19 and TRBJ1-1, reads DGGITQSPKYLFRKEGQNVTLSCEQNLNHDAMYWYRQDPGQGLRLIYYSQIVNDFQKGDIAEGYSVSREKKESFPLTVTSAQKNPTAFYLCASSLALRTEAFFGQGTRLTVV.

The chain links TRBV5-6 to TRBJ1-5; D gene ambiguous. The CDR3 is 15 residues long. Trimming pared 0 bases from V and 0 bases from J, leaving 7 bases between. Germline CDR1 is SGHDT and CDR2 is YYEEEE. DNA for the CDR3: TGTGCCAGCAGCTTGGGGACTTATAGCAATCAGCCCCAGCATTTT. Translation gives CASSLGTYSNQPQHF.

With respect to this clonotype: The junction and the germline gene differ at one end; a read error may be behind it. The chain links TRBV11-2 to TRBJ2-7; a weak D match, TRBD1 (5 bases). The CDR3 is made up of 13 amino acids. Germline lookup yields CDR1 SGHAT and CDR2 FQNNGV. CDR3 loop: CTSSTFAGNEQYF. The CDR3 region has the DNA TGTACCAGCAGCACTTTCGCAGGGAACGAGCAGTACTTC.

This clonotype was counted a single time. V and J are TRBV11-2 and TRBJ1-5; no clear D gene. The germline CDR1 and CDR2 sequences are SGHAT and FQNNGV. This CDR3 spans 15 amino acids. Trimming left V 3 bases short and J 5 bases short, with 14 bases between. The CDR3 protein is CASSLEGMEDQPQHF. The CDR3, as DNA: TGTGCCAGCAGCTTGGAGGGCATGGAGGATCAGCCCCAGCATTTT.

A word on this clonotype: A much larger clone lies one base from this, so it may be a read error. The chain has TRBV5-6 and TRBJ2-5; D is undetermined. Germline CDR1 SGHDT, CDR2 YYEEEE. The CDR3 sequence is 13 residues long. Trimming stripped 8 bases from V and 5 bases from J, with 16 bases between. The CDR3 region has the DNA TGTGCCAGGAGCCGCCCGAAAGGGGAGACCCAGTACTTC. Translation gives CARSRPKGETQYF. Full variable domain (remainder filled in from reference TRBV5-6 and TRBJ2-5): DAGVTQSPTHLIKTRGQQVTLRCSPKSGHDTVSWYQQALGQGPQFIFQYYEEEERQRGNFPDRFSGHQFPNYSSELNVNALLLGDSALYLCARSRPKGETQYFGPGTRLLVL.

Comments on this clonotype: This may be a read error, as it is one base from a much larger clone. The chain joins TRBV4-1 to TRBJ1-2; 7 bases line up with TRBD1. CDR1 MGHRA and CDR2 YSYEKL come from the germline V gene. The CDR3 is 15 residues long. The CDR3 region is CTSSQGDKSNYGYTF. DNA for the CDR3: TGCACCAGCAGCCAGGGGGACAAGTCTAACTATGGCTACACCTTC.

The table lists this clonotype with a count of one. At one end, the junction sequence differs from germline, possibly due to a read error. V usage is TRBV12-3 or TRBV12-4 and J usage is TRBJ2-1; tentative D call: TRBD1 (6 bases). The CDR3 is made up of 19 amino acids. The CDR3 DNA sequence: TGTGCCAGGAGTTTAGTTTCCCGGGTTAGCGATCAGGGGAACAATGAGCAGTTCTTC. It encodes CARSLVSRVSDQGNNEQFF.

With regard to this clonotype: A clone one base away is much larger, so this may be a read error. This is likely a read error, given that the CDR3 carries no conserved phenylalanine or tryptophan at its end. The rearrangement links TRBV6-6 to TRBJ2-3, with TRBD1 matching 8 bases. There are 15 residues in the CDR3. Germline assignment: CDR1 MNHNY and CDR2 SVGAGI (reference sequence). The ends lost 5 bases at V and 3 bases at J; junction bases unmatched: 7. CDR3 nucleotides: TGTGCCAGCAGTCAGAGGACAGGGCCTACAGATACGCAGTATTCT. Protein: CASSQRTGPTDTQYS.

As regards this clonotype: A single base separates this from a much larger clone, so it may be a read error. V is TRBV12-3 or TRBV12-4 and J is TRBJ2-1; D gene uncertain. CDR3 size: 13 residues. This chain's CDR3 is CASSFAGVNEQLF. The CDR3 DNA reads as TGTGCCAGCAGTTTCGCAGGCGTCAATGAGCAGCTCTTC.

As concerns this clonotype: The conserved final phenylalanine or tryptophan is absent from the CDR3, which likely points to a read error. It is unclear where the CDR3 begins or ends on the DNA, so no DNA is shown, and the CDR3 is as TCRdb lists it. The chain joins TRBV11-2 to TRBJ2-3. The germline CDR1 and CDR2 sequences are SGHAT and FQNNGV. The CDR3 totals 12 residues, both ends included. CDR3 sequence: CASSLVSDTQYL.

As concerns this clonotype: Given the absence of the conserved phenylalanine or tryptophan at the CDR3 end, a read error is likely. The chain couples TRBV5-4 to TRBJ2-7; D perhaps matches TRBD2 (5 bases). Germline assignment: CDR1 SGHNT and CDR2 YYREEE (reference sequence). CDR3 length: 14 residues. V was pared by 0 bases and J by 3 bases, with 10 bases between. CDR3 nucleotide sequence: TGTGCCAGCAGCTTGGACGGCGGACTCTACGAGCAGTACCTC. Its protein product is CASSLDGGLYEQYL.

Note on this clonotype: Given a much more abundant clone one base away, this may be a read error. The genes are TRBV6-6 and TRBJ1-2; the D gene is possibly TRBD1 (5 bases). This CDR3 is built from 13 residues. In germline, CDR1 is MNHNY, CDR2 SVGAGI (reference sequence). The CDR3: CVSSQQVRYGYTF. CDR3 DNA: TGTGTCAGCAGTCAACAGGTCCGCTATGGCTACACCTTC.

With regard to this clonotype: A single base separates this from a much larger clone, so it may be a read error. The CDR3 sequence is CASSYSGEDVGSYNSPLHF. As DNA, the CDR3 is TGTGCCAGCAGTTACTCAGGGGAGGACGTTGGCTCCTATAATTCACCCCTCCACTTT. The chain has TRBV6-5 and TRBJ1-6; tentatively, D is TRBD1 (5 bases). V lost 0 bases, J lost 0 bases, and 15 bases lay in between. CDR1 is MNHEY, CDR2 SVGAGI, per germline. This CDR3 is 19 amino acids long.